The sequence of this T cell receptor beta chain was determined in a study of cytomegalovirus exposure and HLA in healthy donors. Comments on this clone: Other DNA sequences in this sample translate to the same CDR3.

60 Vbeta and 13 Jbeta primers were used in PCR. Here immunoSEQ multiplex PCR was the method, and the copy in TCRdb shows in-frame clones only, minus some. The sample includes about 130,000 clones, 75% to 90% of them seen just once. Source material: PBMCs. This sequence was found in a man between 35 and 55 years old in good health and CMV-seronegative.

CDR3 in amino acids: CASSTPGGYTF. The DNA for the CDR3 is TGTGCCAGTAGTACTCCAGGGGGCTACACCTTC. This chain uses TRBV19 with TRBJ1-2; TRBD1 might be the D (5 bases). CDR3 length: 11 amino acids. With 4 bases removed from V and 8 bases from J, the gap between germline ends came to 8 bases. Germline V gene lookup returns CDR1 LNHDA and CDR2 SQIVND (reference sequence).